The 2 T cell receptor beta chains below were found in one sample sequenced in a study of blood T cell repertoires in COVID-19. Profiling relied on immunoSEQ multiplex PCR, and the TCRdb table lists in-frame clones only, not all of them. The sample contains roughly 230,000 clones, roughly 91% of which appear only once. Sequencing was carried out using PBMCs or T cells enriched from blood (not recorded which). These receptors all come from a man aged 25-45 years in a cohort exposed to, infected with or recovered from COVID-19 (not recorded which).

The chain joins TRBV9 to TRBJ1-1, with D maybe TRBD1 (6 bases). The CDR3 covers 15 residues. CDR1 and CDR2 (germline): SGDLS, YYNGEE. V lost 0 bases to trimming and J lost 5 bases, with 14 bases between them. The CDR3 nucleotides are TGTGCCAGCAGCGTAGAGTTGAGAGGGGGTACTGAAGCTTTCTTT. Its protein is CASSVELRGGTEAFF. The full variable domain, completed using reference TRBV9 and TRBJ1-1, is DSGVTQTPKHLITATGQRVTLRCSPRSGDLSVYWYQQSLDQGLQFLIQYYNGEERAKGNILERFSAQQFPDLHSELNLSSLELGDSALYFCASSVELRGGTEAFFGQGTRLTVV.

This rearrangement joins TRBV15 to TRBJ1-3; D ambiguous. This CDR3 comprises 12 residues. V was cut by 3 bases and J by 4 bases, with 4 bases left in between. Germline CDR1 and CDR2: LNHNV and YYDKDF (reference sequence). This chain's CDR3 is CATSSRGNTIYF. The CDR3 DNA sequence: TGTGCCACCAGCAGTCGGGGAAACACCATATATTTT.